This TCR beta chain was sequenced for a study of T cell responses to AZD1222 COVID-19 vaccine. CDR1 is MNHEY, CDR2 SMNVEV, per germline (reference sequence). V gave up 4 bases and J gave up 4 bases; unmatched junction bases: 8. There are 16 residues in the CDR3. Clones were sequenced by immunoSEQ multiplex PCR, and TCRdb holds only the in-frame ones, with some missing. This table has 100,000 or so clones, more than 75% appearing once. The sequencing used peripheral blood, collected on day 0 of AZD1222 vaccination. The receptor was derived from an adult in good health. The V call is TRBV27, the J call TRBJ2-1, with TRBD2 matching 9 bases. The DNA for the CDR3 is TGTGCCAGCAGTTCCTACGGGCTAGCGGGGTACAATGAGCAGTTCTTC. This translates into CASSSYGLAGYNEQFF.